These 21 T cell receptor beta chains came from one sample sequenced in a study of T cells in localized non-small cell lung cancer. Measured with immunoSEQ multiplex PCR; TCRdb has only the in-frame clones, and not every one. The repertoire holds tens of thousands of clones, less than 90% seen once, with 1.1% in the top ten. The sample here was peripheral blood, taken before any cancer treatment. These TCRs come from a woman aged 35-75 years with stage I lung adenocarcinoma.

V is TRBV27 and J is TRBJ1-1, with D hard to call. This CDR3 spans 14 amino acids. Germline V gene lookup returns CDR1 MNHEY and CDR2 SMNVEV (reference sequence). Trimming took 3 bases from V and 3 from J, leaving 11 bases between them. CDR3 coding DNA: TGTGCCAGCAGTTTTCGGGGAGGGTACACTGAAGCTTTCTTT. Its translation: CASSFRGGYTEAFF.

The gene calls are TRBV7-9 and TRBJ2-1, with 9 bases that match TRBD2. CDR3 size: 14 residues. Looked up from germline, CDR1 is SEHNR and CDR2 is FQNEAQ (reference sequence). J gave up 7 bases and V 2 bases, and 3 bases lay outside the gene matches. The CDR3 reads CASSLRLAENEQFF. The CDR3 DNA reads TGTGCCAGCAGCTTACGACTAGCGGAGAATGAGCAGTTCTTC.

The chain combines TRBV4-1 with TRBJ1-6; D gene ambiguous. The CDR3 spans 17 residues. The ends were cut back, 2 bases at V and 5 bases at J, with 16 bases in the middle. Germline values: CDR1 MGHRA, CDR2 YSYEKL. The CDR3 spells CASSQFITALDNSPLHF. Here the CDR3 DNA reads TGCGCCAGCAGCCAATTTATAACGGCTTTAGATAATTCACCCCTCCACTTT.

The rearrangement joins TRBV6-1 to TRBJ2-5; possible D gene TRBD2, 6 bases. Germline-derived CDR1 and CDR2 are MNHNS and SASEGT. CDR3 length: 14 residues. V lost 1 base, J lost 4 bases, and 10 bases lay in between. The chain's CDR3 is CASSEGDSRETQYF. The DNA of the CDR3 is TGTGCCAGCAGTGAAGGGGACTCAAGAGAGACCCAGTACTTC.

A few counts support this clone. The rearrangement joins TRBV27 to TRBJ2-7; no firm D call. This CDR3 comprises 14 residues. CDR1 and CDR2 from the germline V gene are MNHEY and SMNVEV (reference sequence). The ends were cut back, 8 bases at V and 0 bases at J, with 14 bases in the middle. The CDR3 loop is CASRPSSYSYEQYF. The CDR3 DNA is TGTGCCAGCCGACCGAGCTCCTACTCCTACGAGCAGTACTTC.

The chain recombines TRBV11-3 with TRBJ1-1; D is unclear. The V end was cut by 0 bases, the J end by 4 bases, with 3 bases between. CDR3 length: 12 amino acids. Germline loops: CDR1 SGHNT, CDR2 YENEEA. This CDR3 reads CASSLEVTEAFF. The CDR3 DNA reads TGTGCCAGCAGCTTAGAGGTCACTGAAGCTTTCTTT. The variable domain in full, with the rest retrieved from reference TRBV11-3 and TRBJ1-1, is EAGVVQSPRYKIIEKKQPVAFWCNPISGHNTLYWYLQNLGQGPELLIRYENEEAVDDSQLPKDRFSAERLKGVDSTLKIQPAELGDSAVYLCASSLEVTEAFFGQGTRLTVV.

CDR3 coding DNA: TGTGCCAGCAGTTACGGGACTCCAATGGGATCACCCCTCCACTTT. Translation gives CASSYGTPMGSPLHF. The chain links TRBV6-6 to TRBJ1-6, with a possible D match to TRBD1 (5 bases). Germline assignment: CDR1 MNHNY and CDR2 SVGAGI (reference sequence). This CDR3 has 15 residues. V lost 2 bases and J lost 10, with 15 bases in between.

The chain carries TRBV7-3 and TRBJ2-1; 12 positions match TRBD2. Germline V lookup: CDR1 SGHTA, CDR2 FQGTGA. CDR3 size: 15 residues. J lost 5 bases, V lost 5 bases, and 4 bases had no gene match. The CDR3 nucleotides read TGTGCCAGCAGCGCGACTAGCGGGGGACACAATGAGCAGTTCTTC. Amino acid sequence: CASSATSGGHNEQFF.

The CDR3 coding sequence is TGTGCCAGCAGCGTTATCCAGGGGAGGGAAGGGGCCAACGTCCTGACTTTC. This sequence encodes CASSVIQGREGANVLTF. This rearrangement joins TRBV9 to TRBJ2-6, with D possibly being TRBD2 (7 bases). The germline gives CDR1 SGDLS, CDR2 YYNGEE. The CDR3 has 17 amino acids. With 2 bases removed from V and 4 bases from J, the gap between germline ends came to 16 bases.

The J gene is TRBJ2-7, the V gene TRBV6-1; 8 nucleotides line up with TRBD1. Germline V gene data show CDR1 as MNHNS and CDR2 as SASEGT. The CDR3 has 13 residues. After removal of 6 bases from V and 2 bases from J, the junction contained 3 bases not matched to a gene. CDR3 sequence reads: CASRAGGPYEQYF. In DNA form, the CDR3 reads TGTGCCAGCAGGGCAGGGGGCCCCTACGAGCAGTACTTC.

V and J are TRBV7-2 and TRBJ2-5; 9 bases map to TRBD2. Germline-derived CDR1 and CDR2 are SGHTA and FQGNSA. CDR3 length: 14 residues. The V and J ends lost 5 bases and 5 bases, in that order; junction bases with no gene match: 6. CDR3 loop: CASSRAGGWETQYF. The CDR3 DNA sequence: TGTGCCAGCAGCCGCGCGGGGGGGTGGGAGACCCAGTACTTC. The complete variable domain, with remaining parts taken from reference TRBV7-2 and TRBJ2-5, reads GAGVSQSPSNKVTEKGKDVELRCDPISGHTALYWYRQSLGQGLEFLIYFQGNSAPDKSGLPSDRFSAERTGGSVSTLTIQRTQQEDSAVYLCASSRAGGWETQYFGPGTRLLVL.

This clone was detected once. This rearrangement joins TRBV5-4 to TRBJ2-7; 7 positions agree with TRBD1. V shed 4 bases and J 6 bases; nucleotides not matched to a gene: 10. The CDR3 consists of 14 residues. The V gene's germline CDR1 is SGHNT and CDR2 YYREEE (reference sequence). CDR3 coding DNA: TGTGCCAGCAGCGCCAACTCACAGGGGTCCGAGCAGTACTTC. Encoded protein: CASSANSQGSEQYF. The full variable domain, its missing parts supplied by reference TRBV5-4 and TRBJ2-7, is ETGVTQSPTHLIKTRGQQVTLRCSSQSGHNTVSWYQQALGQGPQFIFQYYREEENGRGNFPPRFSGLQFPNYSSELNVNALELDDSALYLCASSANSQGSEQYFGPGTRLTVT.

V usage is TRBV19 and J usage is TRBJ1-5; weak D call: TRBD1 (6 bases). CDR1 and CDR2 (germline): LNHDA, SQIVND (reference sequence). V gave up 3 bases and J gave up 1 base, with 16 bases separating them. The CDR3 sequence is 17 residues long. The CDR3 here is CASSISNRGASNQPQHF. The CDR3 nucleotides are TGTGCCAGTAGTATTAGTAATCGGGGGGCGAGCAATCAGCCCCAGCATTTT.

The chain combines TRBV29-1 with TRBJ1-1; D gene ambiguous. The V end lost 4 bases, the J end lost 0 bases, and 6 bases lay between the germline ends. Germline values: CDR1 SQVTM, CDR2 ANQGSEA. The CDR3 sequence is 12 residues long. CDR3 region: CSVGSMNTEAFF. CDR3 coding DNA: TGCAGCGTTGGCAGCATGAACACTGAAGCTTTCTTT.

The DNA of the CDR3 is TGTGCCAGCAGCTTACTCGGGACAGGGTCCAATTCACCCCTCCACTTT. Translated, it gives CASSLLGTGSNSPLHF. The chain links TRBV7-2 to TRBJ1-6, with TRBD1 identical over 9 bases. This CDR3 is 16 amino acids long. The J segment lost 7 bases and the V segment lost 2 bases, leaving 6 bases of the junction unmatched. Looked up from germline, CDR1 is SGHTA and CDR2 is FQGNSA.

V gene TRBV7-8 combines with J gene TRBJ2-7, with D unresolved. V lost 0 bases and J 6 bases, leaving 15 bases between the germline ends. Looked up from germline, CDR1 is SGHVS and CDR2 is FQNEAQ. CDR3 length: 15 residues. This CDR3 is CASSLAQQILLEQYF. The CDR3 nucleotides read TGTGCCAGCAGCTTAGCGCAACAAATACTGCTCGAGCAGTACTTC.

The chain employs TRBV9 and TRBJ2-6; TRBD1 matches 9 bases. Per germline, CDR1 SGDLS and CDR2 YYNGEE. The CDR3 has 17 amino acids. The junction had 10 bases not matched to a gene; V was cut back by 6 bases and J by 3 bases. The CDR3 coding sequence is TGTGCCAGCACCTTTGGGACAGGGCGCGGTGGGGCCAACGTCCTGACTTTC. It yields the protein CASTFGTGRGGANVLTF.

This chain joins TRBV7-9 and TRBJ2-3, with 12 positions matching TRBD2. The V gene end was trimmed by 0 bases and the J gene end by 5 bases; junction bases not matched to a gene: 9. Germline CDR1 reads SEHNR; CDR2 reads FQNEAQ (reference sequence). The CDR3 has 18 residues. Here the CDR3 DNA reads TGTGCCAGCAGCTTAGCGGCTAGCGGGGGGGTAAAGATAGATACGCAGTATTTT. It translates to CASSLAASGGVKIDTQYF. Based on the CDR3 plus reference TRBV7-9 and TRBJ2-3, the full variable domain is DTGVSQNPRHKITKRGQNVTFRCDPISEHNRLYWYRQTLGQGPEFLTYFQNEAQLEKSRLLSDRFSAERPKGSFSTLEIQRTEQGDSAMYLCASSLAASGGVKIDTQYFGPGTRLTVL.

The chain combines TRBV19 with TRBJ1-3, with 7 bases identical to TRBD1. In germline, CDR1 is LNHDA, CDR2 SQIVND (reference sequence). The CDR3 loop spans 14 amino acids. With V trimmed by 7 bases and J by 0 bases, 3 bases remained unmatched. Here the CDR3 DNA reads TGTGCCAGTACCTGGGACAGCTCTGGAAACACCATATATTTT. Its protein is CASTWDSSGNTIYF. Filled out from reference TRBV19 and TRBJ1-3, the complete variable domain reads DGGITQSPKYLFRKEGQNVTLSCEQNLNHDAMYWYRQDPGQGLRLIYYSQIVNDFQKGDIAEGYSVSREKKESFPLTVTSAQKNPTAFYLCASTWDSSGNTIYFGEGSWLTVV.

This clone is a singleton in its sample. The rearrangement joins TRBV27 to TRBJ2-1; D tentatively reads TRBD1 or TRBD2 (5 bases each). The CDR3 length is 16 residues. Germline CDR1 reads MNHEY; CDR2 reads SMNVEV (reference sequence). Deletions cut 2 bases from V and 2 bases from J, with 13 bases between. The CDR3 is CASSLSGRGTYNEQFF. The CDR3 DNA follows: TGTGCCAGCAGTTTAAGCGGTAGGGGAACCTACAATGAGCAGTTCTTC.

This clone was seen a single time. V and J are TRBV7-9 and TRBJ1-1, with TRBD1 matching over 10 bases. CDR3 length: 19 residues. Per germline, CDR1 SEHNR and CDR2 FQNEAQ (reference sequence). With 2 bases clipped from V and 2 bases from J, the junction kept 14 bases outside the gene matches. The CDR3 protein is CASSLNRDRGWAPNTEAFF. In nucleotides, the CDR3 is TGTGCCAGCAGCTTAAACCGGGACAGGGGATGGGCACCCAACACTGAAGCTTTCTTT.